This entry is about one TCR beta chain. Its antigen is not identified. At one end, the junction sequence differs from germline, possibly due to a read error. This entry is derived from a study of post-analysis software for immune sequencing data. Study-wide context: Recorded disease courses covered relapsing-remitting, secondary progressive and progressive-relapsing multiple sclerosis. Some patients had no subtype annotation.

Broader study findings: Normalized Chao1 diversity was significantly reduced in patients versus controls. Samples sharing a preparation batch grouped tightly together when assessed by F measure. Elevated frequency relative to controls characterized 4 or 5 TRBV segments in patients, TRBV5-6, TRBV5-1 and TRBV20-1 among them.

The CDR3 sequence is 14 residues long. Germline V lookup: CDR1 LGHDT, CDR2 YNNKEL (reference sequence). Researchers reported that TCR beta cDNA libraries carried unique molecular identifiers. The authors obtained some 500,000 cDNA molecules from approximately 0.95 to 9.8 million T cells. MiXCR, applied by TCRdb to the PCR reads, yields one record per CDR3 protein. The sample has about 200,000 distinct CDR3 sequences; 25% to 35% are singletons. The chain uses TRBV3-1 and TRBJ1-1; D might be TRBD1 (6 bases). The TCR comes from a girl under 18 with multiple sclerosis. The sequencing sample was made of blood. Here the CDR3 reads CASSQAGGDTGAFF. CDR3 sequence (DNA): TGTGCCAGCAGCCAGGCCGGGGGGGACACTGGAGCTTTCTTT.